This T cell receptor (beta chain) was profiled in a study of tumor-infiltrating lymphocytes in localized non-small cell lung cancer. TCRdb keeps only in-frame clones here, not all; method: immunoSEQ multiplex PCR. The sample contains some 14,000 clones, approximately 68% of which appear only once. This CDR3 has 15 residues. V was trimmed by 5 bases and J by 2 bases, leaving 14 bases between them. Looked up from germline, CDR1 is PRHDT and CDR2 is FYEKMQ (reference sequence). This receptor was obtained from a human donor with non-small cell lung cancer. This chain joins TRBV13 and TRBJ2-3; a weak D match, TRBD1 (7 bases). Sequenced input: lung tumor tissue. CDR3 region: CASSQAGGPTDTQYF. For the CDR3, the DNA is TGTGCCAGCAGCCAGGCAGGGGGGCCCACAGATACGCAGTATTTT.